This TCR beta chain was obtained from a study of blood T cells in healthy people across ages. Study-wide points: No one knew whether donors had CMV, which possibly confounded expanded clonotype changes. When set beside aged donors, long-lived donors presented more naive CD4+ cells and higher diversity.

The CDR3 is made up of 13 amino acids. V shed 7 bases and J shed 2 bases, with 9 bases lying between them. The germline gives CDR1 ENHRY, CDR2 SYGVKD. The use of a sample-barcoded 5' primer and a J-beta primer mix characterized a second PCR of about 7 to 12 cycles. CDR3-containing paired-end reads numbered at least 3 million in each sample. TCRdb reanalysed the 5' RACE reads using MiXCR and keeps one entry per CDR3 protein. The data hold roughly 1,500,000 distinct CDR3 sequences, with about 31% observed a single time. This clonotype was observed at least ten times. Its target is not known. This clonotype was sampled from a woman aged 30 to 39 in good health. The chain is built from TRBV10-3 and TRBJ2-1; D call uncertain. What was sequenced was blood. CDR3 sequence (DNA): TGTGCCATCACCGGCGGCACCTACAATGAGCAGTTCTTC. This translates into CAITGGTYNEQFF.